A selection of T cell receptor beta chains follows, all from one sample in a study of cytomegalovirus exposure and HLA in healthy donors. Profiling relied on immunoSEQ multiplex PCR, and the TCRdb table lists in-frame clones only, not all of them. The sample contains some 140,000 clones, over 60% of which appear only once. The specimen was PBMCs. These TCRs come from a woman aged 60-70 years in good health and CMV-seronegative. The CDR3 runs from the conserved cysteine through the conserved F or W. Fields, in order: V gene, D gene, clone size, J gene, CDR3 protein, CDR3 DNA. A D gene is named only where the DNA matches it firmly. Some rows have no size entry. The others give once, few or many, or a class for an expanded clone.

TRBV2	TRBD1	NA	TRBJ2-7	CASKGQGGPYEQYF	TGTGCCAGCAAGGGACAGGGGGGTCCCTACGAGCAGTACTTC
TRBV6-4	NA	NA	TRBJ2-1	CASAKGDRDEQFF	TGTGCCAGCGCCAAAGGAGATCGGGATGAGCAGTTCTTC
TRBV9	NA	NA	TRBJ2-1	CASSGPPGYNEQFF	TGTGCCAGCAGCGGTCCCCCAGGGTACAATGAGCAGTTCTTC
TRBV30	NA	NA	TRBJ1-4	CAWSRGFNEKLFF	TGTGCCTGGAGTCGGGGATTTAATGAAAAACTGTTTTTT
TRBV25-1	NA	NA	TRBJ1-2	CASSESMYGYTF	TGTGCCAGCAGTGAGAGTATGTATGGCTACACCTTC
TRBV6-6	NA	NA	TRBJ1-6	CASREDGSSYNSPLHF	TGTGCCAGCAGGGAGGACGGTAGCTCCTATAATTCACCCCTCCACTTT
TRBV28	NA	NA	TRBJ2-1	CASSFGGNSRNEQFF	TGTGCCAGCAGTTTTGGCGGGAATAGTCGGAATGAGCAGTTCTTC
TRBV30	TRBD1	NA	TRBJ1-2	CAWSVWDRSLSNYGYTF	TGTGCCTGGAGTGTATGGGACAGGAGTCTTTCTAACTATGGCTACACCTTC
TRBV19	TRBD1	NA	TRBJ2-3	CASSHLSGQGTDTQYF	TGTGCCAGTAGTCATCTCTCGGGACAGGGCACAGATACGCAGTATTTT
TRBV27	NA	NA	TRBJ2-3	CASSLSRGDTQYF	TGTGCCAGCAGTTTATCGAGGGGGGATACGCAGTATTTT
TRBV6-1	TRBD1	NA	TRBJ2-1	CASSEFRDSYNEQFF	TGTGCCAGCAGTGAGTTTCGGGACAGTTACAATGAGCAGTTCTTC
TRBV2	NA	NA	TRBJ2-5	CASRSWRRQETQYF	TGTGCCAGCAGAAGTTGGAGAAGGCAAGAGACCCAGTACTTC
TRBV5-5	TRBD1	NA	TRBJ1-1	CASRTRTGSTEAFF	TGTGCCAGCAGAACCAGGACAGGGAGCACTGAAGCTTTCTTT
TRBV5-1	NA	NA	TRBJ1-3	CASSKEGNTIYF	TGCGCCAGCAGCAAAGAGGGAAACACCATATATTTT
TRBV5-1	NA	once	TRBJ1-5	CASSLGTIPNQPQHF	TGCGCCAGCAGCTTGGGGACTATTCCAAATCAGCCCCAGCATTTT
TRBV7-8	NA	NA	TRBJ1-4	CASSAKGATNEKLFF	TGTGCCAGCAGCGCAAAGGGGGCAACTAATGAAAAACTGTTTTTT
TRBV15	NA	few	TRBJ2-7	CATSRGGLGGRGSYEQYF	TGTGCCACCAGCAGAGGGGGGCTGGGAGGGAGAGGGTCCTACGAGCAGTACTTC
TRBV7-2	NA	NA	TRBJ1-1	CASSLDRGITKEAFF	TGTGCCAGCAGCTTAGATCGGGGTATCACAAAAGAAGCTTTCTTT
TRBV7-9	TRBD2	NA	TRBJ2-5	CASSPGRGASQETQYF	TGTGCCAGCAGCCCGGGGCGGGGGGCCTCCCAAGAGACCCAGTACTTC
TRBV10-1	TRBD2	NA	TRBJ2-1	CASSVLAGTAYNEQFF	TGCGCCAGCAGTGTCCTAGCGGGAACGGCCTACAATGAGCAGTTCTTC
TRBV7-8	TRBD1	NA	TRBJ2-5	CASSLGDRGLGTQYF	TGTGCCAGCAGCTTAGGGGACAGGGGGCTCGGGACCCAGTACTTC
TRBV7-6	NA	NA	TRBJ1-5	CASSLDEGNQPQHF	TGTGCCAGCAGCTTGGACGAGGGTAATCAGCCCCAGCATTTT
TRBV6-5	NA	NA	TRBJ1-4	CASSYFGANEKLFF	TGTGCCAGCAGTTACTTCGGGGCTAATGAAAAACTGTTTTTT
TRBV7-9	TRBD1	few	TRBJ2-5	CASSSARQGPRQYF	TGTGCCAGCAGCTCCGCTAGACAGGGTCCAAGGCAGTACTTC
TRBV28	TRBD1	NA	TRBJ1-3	CASSSGGTGNTIYF	TGTGCCAGCAGTTCAGGGGGCACTGGAAACACCATATATTTT
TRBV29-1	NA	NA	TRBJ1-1	CSVGGGTNTEAFF	TGCAGCGTTGGGGGAGGTACGAACACTGAAGCTTTCTTT
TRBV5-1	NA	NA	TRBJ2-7	CASSLEAGPAYEQYF	TGCGCCAGCAGTTTAGAAGCGGGCCCAGCCTACGAGCAGTACTTC
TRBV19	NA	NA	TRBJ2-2	CASSTPGLPGELFF	TGTGCCAGTAGTACCCCAGGGTTGCCCGGGGAGCTGTTTTTT
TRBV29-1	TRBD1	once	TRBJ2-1	CSVGQGFYNEQFF	TGCAGCGTGGGACAGGGATTCTACAATGAGCAGTTCTTC